The rows below give T cell receptor beta chains drawn from one sample of a study of regulatory T cells in long-lasting Graves disease. TCRdb passed the multiplex PCR reads through MiXCR, listing each CDR3 protein once. The table includes 450,000 or so distinct CDR3 sequences, about 20% detected once. Specimen: peripheral blood mononuclear cells (PBMCs), collected when the disease was refractory, from a patient treated with antithyroid drugs. The receptors were sampled from a female donor with Graves disease. CDR3s include the opening cysteine and the closing phenylalanine or tryptophan. A D gene is named only where the DNA matches it firmly. A row's size may be missing; if present it is once, few, many or a size class.

V	size	J	D	DNA	CDR3
TRBV28	.	TRBJ2-7	.	TGTGCCAGCACCCAAGGAACTAGAAAATACGAGCAGTACTTC	CASTQGTRKYEQYF
TRBV5-1	.	TRBJ2-7	.	TGCGCCAGCAGACCTGTTGAGGTAAAGACCTACGAGCAGTACTTC	CASRPVEVKTYEQYF
TRBV5-1	few	TRBJ2-2	.	TGCGCCAGCAGCTTGACAGGTCCTACACCCCCTTCCGGGGAGCTGTTTTTT	CASSLTGPTPPSGELFF
TRBV6-2/TRBV6-3	many	TRBJ2-7	.	TGTGCCAGCAGTTACGCCGCAGGCTCCTACGAGCAGTACTTC	CASSYAAGSYEQYF
TRBV28	few	TRBJ1-3	.	TGTGCCAGCAGTTTGGTCATGGGTGGAAACACCATATATTTT	CASSLVMGGNTIYF
TRBV7-2	.	TRBJ2-1	TRBD2	TGTGCCAGCAGCTTAGGCGGGAGTACCTACAATGAGCAGTTCTTC	CASSLGGSTYNEQFF
TRBV20-1	.	TRBJ2-3	TRBD2	TGCAGTGCTAGAGTTTACCAGCGGGAGGACACAGATACGCAGTATTTT	CSARVYQREDTDTQYF
TRBV7-8	few	TRBJ2-2	.	TGTGCCAGCAGCTTCAGACTAAGAGATACCGGGGAGCTGTTTTTT	CASSFRLRDTGELFF
TRBV28	many	TRBJ2-7	.	TGTGCCAGCAGTCCCCACGGACTCCTCTACGAGCAGTACTTC	CASSPHGLLYEQYF
TRBV27	many	TRBJ1-6	.	TGTGCCAGCAGCCCATACAGGAATTCACCCCTCCACTTT	CASSPYRNSPLHF
TRBV18	many	TRBJ1-2	.	TGTGCCAGCTCACCAGGTATAGCAGTCGGCTATGGCTACACCTTC	CASSPGIAVGYGYTF
TRBV7-2	many	TRBJ2-7	.	TGTGCCAGCAGCCCGGTCGAGGGGGCCTACGAGCAGTACTTC	CASSPVEGAYEQYF
TRBV7-9	few	TRBJ1-1	.	TGTGCCAGCAGCCAGACATGGAACACTGAAGCTTTCTTT	CASSQTWNTEAFF
TRBV20-1	many	TRBJ1-2	TRBD1	TGCAGTGCTAGAGAGGGGGACAGCCTTATCGGCTACACCTTC	CSAREGDSLIGYTF
TRBV5-1	few	TRBJ1-2	.	TGCGCCAGCAGCTTACAGGACGAATATGGCTACACCTTC	CASSLQDEYGYTF
TRBV18	.	TRBJ1-5	TRBD1	TGTGCCAGCTCAGCAACAGGGGGCGCGGGCAATCAGCCCCAGCATTTT	CASSATGGAGNQPQHF
TRBV30	many	TRBJ2-2	TRBD2	TGTGCCTGGAGTGAGATGACTAGCACCCGGGAGCTGTTTTTT	CAWSEMTSTRELFF
TRBV7-3	few	TRBJ2-3	TRBD2	TGTGCCAGCAGCCAAGCCCCGGGACTAAACCCCGCACTAGATACGCAGTATTTT	CASSQAPGLNPALDTQYF
TRBV5-1	few	TRBJ2-7	.	TGCGCCAGCAGCTTGGTTGTGACAGCGATAGCCTACGAGCAGTACTTC	CASSLVVTAIAYEQYF
TRBV18	many	TRBJ1-1	TRBD1	TGTGCCAGCTCACCAGGACAGGGGCTCAGTGAAGCTTTCTTT	CASSPGQGLSEAFF
TRBV20-1	many	TRBJ2-5	TRBD2	TGCAGTGCCCAGCGGGACGTCTACCAAGAGACCCAGTACTTC	CSAQRDVYQETQYF
TRBV18	many	TRBJ2-7	TRBD2	TGTGCCAGCTCACCACTGGGAGGGGACGAGCAGTACTTC	CASSPLGGDEQYF
TRBV7-2	few	TRBJ1-2	.	TGTGCCAGCAGCCCCCAGGTGGACGACTATGGCTACACCTTC	CASSPQVDDYGYTF
TRBV24-1	few	TRBJ2-5	.	TGTGCCACCAGTGATTTGGCTAGTCCCCAAGAGACCCAGTACTTC	CATSDLASPQETQYF
TRBV6-5	many	TRBJ1-2	.	TGTGCCAGCAGTTACTCCCATGGGACATTTCGTAACACCTTC	CASSYSHGTFRNTF
TRBV5-4	few	TRBJ2-5	.	TGTGCCAGCAGCTCCCCCCGGGCTCAGGAAGAGACCCAGTACTTC	CASSSPRAQEETQYF
TRBV6-1	few	TRBJ2-1	TRBD2	TGTGCCAGCAGGACAAGGACTAGCGGGAGGTGGAATGAGCAGTTCTTC	CASRTRTSGRWNEQFF
TRBV7-3	many	TRBJ2-1	TRBD2	TGTGCCAGCAGCCCTGGACTAGCACAAATCGGAGGGGATGAGCAGTTCTTC	CASSPGLAQIGGDEQFF
TRBV28	few	TRBJ2-1	TRBD2	TGTGCCAGCAGTTACCTAACTAGCGCCTACAATGAGCAGTTCTTC	CASSYLTSAYNEQFF
TRBV6-1	few	TRBJ1-5	TRBD1	TGTGCCAGCAGGGGACAGGTACGGGAGCCCCAGCATTTT	CASRGQVREPQHF
TRBV29-1	many	TRBJ1-6	.	TGCAGCGTTGGCACCGACCGCGGGTCACCCCTCCACTTT	CSVGTDRGSPLHF
TRBV27	.	TRBJ2-7	.	TGTGCCAGCCCTTATTGCGAGCAGTACTTC	CASPYCEQYF
TRBV28	many	TRBJ1-1	.	TGTGCCAGCAGTCCTGCCGGTGTTGCGAACACTGAAGCTTTCTTT	CASSPAGVANTEAFF
TRBV10-3	.	TRBJ2-7	.	TGTGCCATCAGTGGGGCAGGGAGTAGCTACGAGCAGTACTTC	CAISGAGSSYEQYF
TRBV5-1	.	TRBJ2-5	.	TGCGCCAGCAGCTTGGTTGACAGTGGCCAAGAGACCCAGTACTTC	CASSLVDSGQETQYF
TRBV28	few	TRBJ1-1	TRBD1	TGTGCCAGCAGTTTAAGGGGGCAGGGCCGGAACACTGAAGCTTTCTTT	CASSLRGQGRNTEAFF
TRBV2	.	TRBJ2-3	TRBD2	TGTGCCAGCAGTGCGGGACTAGCTGGAGATACGCAGTATTTT	CASSAGLAGDTQYF
TRBV20-1	.	TRBJ2-3	.	TGCAGTGCTACCATATCAGATACGCAGTATTTT	CSATISDTQYF
TRBV6-1	few	TRBJ1-2	TRBD1	TGTGCCAGCAGTTACGGAAGGGGACAGGGTCCCCCTACCTCTAGAATACGTAACTATGGCTACACCTTC	CASSYGRGQGPPTSRIRNYGYTF
TRBV28	many	TRBJ2-7	TRBD1	TGTGCCAGCAGAAGGACAGGGAACTACGAGCAGTACTTC	CASRRTGNYEQYF
TRBV19	few	TRBJ1-2	.	TGTGCCAGTAGTACACCGGCGGGGTATGGCTACACCTTC	CASSTPAGYGYTF
TRBV2	.	TRBJ2-1	.	TGTGCCAGCAGCTCCAGACTGGGGCAGTCCTTCGACAATGAGCAGTTCTTC	CASSSRLGQSFDNEQFF
TRBV7-2	once	TRBJ1-1	.	TGTGCCAGCAGCTTAGAACAGGGAGTAGCTCTCTTT	CASSLEQGVALF
TRBV7-8	many	TRBJ2-7	.	TGTGCCAGCAGCTTAAACCCCAGTGGTCCTTCCTACGAGCAGTACTTC	CASSLNPSGPSYEQYF
TRBV19	few	TRBJ2-2	.	TGTGCCAGTAGTATCCCCCAACGTCGCGGGATTCACACCGGGGAGCTGTTTTTT	CASSIPQRRGIHTGELFF
TRBV20-1	few	TRBJ2-7	TRBD2	TGCAGTGCTCGCCGTCTAGCGGGCGCTGGCTACGAGCAGTACTTC	CSARRLAGAGYEQYF
TRBV12-3/TRBV12-4	many	TRBJ1-1	.	TGTGCCAGCAAAGGCACCACGGACACGGCCACTGAAGCTTTCTTT	CASKGTTDTATEAFF
TRBV5-6	.	TRBJ2-1	TRBD2	TGTGCCAGCAGCACGGGACTAGCGGGGCGATACAATGAGCAGTTCTTC	CASSTGLAGRYNEQFF
TRBV7-9	many	TRBJ2-7	.	TGTGCCAGCAGCTGGGACTTCTCCTACGAGCAGTACTTC	CASSWDFSYEQYF
TRBV7-6	medium-sized	TRBJ2-7	.	TGTGCCAGCAGCTCGTCACAGGGAGCCGAGCAGTACTTC	CASSSSQGAEQYF
TRBV28	many	TRBJ1-2	.	TGTGCCAGCAGTTCCTCGGGGAGCGGGGGCGATTGGGGCTACACCTTC	CASSSSGSGGDWGYTF
TRBV28	many	TRBJ2-5	.	TGTGCCAGCAGTTCTGACCGGACCCGGGAGACCCAGTACTTC	CASSSDRTRETQYF
TRBV7-9	many	TRBJ2-5	TRBD1	TGTGCCAGCAGCCCACCGGACAGGGACCAAGAGACCCAGTACTTC	CASSPPDRDQETQYF
TRBV19	.	TRBJ1-2	.	TGTGCCAGTAGTATGGATGCGGTGCGGGCTAGCGGGGGCTATGGCTTCACCTTC	CASSMDAVRASGGYGFTF
TRBV7-2	.	TRBJ1-2	TRBD1	TGTGCCAGCCTACAAACTTCTGCGGACAGGGGGTCTGGCTACACCTTC	CASLQTSADRGSGYTF
TRBV20-1	few	TRBJ2-7	.	TGCAGTGCTAGAGATCTTCCCTGGACGGGCAGCTCCTACGAGCAGTACTTC	CSARDLPWTGSSYEQYF
TRBV6-1	.	TRBJ1-2	.	TGTGCCAGCGGCACTACAGGTCGGGTCTATGGCTACACCTTC	CASGTTGRVYGYTF
TRBV4-1	few	TRBJ1-1	.	TGCGCCAGCAGCCGGTTGCGGGGGGAGAACACTGAAGCTTTCTTT	CASSRLRGENTEAFF
TRBV30	few	TRBJ1-2	.	TGTGCCTGGAAACTGGGAGGGACTAACTATGGCTACACCTTC	CAWKLGGTNYGYTF
TRBV7-8	.	TRBJ1-1	.	TGTGCCAGCAGCTTAGGAGGGGCGGCAGGTGAAGCTTTCTTT	CASSLGGAAGEAFF